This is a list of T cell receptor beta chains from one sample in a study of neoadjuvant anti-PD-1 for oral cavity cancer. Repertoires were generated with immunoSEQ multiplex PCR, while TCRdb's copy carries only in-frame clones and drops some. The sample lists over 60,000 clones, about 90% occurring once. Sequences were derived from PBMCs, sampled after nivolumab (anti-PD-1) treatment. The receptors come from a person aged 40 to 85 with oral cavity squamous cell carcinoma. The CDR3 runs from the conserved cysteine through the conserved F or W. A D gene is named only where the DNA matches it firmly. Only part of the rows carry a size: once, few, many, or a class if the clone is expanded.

CASSLYREKLYEQYF,TGTGCCAGCAGTTTATACCGGGAGAAACTCTACGAGCAGTACTTC,.,.,TRBV28,TRBJ2-7
CASSAQGAFNEKLFF,TGTGCCAGCAGCGCGCAGGGGGCCTTTAATGAAAAACTGTTTTTT,TRBD1,.,TRBV9,TRBJ1-4
CASSTIASYEQYF,TGTGCCAGTAGCACTATCGCCAGTTACGAGCAGTACTTC,.,.,TRBV19,TRBJ2-7
CASSFLGQPQHF,TGTGCCAGCAGCTTTTTAGGTCAGCCCCAGCATTTT,.,.,TRBV7-2,TRBJ1-5
CASSFASGSQWGEQYF,TGTGCCAGCAGTTTTGCTTCGGGGTCCCAATGGGGCGAGCAGTACTTC,.,.,TRBV27,TRBJ2-7
CASSLDSHQPQHF,TGTGCCAGCAGCCTTGACAGTCATCAGCCCCAGCATTTT,.,.,TRBV5-4,TRBJ1-5
CASSIGQGVGGYTF,TGTGCCAGCAGTATCGGACAGGGTGTTGGCGGCTACACCTTC,TRBD1,.,TRBV28,TRBJ1-2
CASRTSYEQYF,TGTGCCAGCAGAACCTCCTACGAGCAGTACTTC,.,.,TRBV6-1,TRBJ2-7
CASRKPAAGESTDTQYF,TGTGCCAGCAGGAAACCCGCGGCGGGGGAAAGCACAGATACGCAGTATTTT,TRBD2,.,TRBV11-2,TRBJ2-3
CASAPRDTGTEAFF,TGTGCCAGCGCCCCCCGGGACACCGGCACTGAAGCTTTCTTT,.,.,TRBV2,TRBJ1-1
CASSFSPGLGLRGTDTQYF,TGTGCCAGCAGCTTTTCCCCGGGACTAGGCCTACGGGGCACAGATACGCAGTATTTT,TRBD2,.,TRBV7-8,TRBJ2-3
CAWSVRGGRAFF,TGTGCCTGGAGTGTAAGGGGGGGCAGGGCTTTCTTT,.,.,TRBV30,TRBJ1-1
CASSAWASGSTDTQYF,TGTGCCAGCAGTGCTTGGGCTAGCGGGAGCACAGATACGCAGTATTTT,TRBD2,.,TRBV6-1,TRBJ2-3
CASSLPRAGAYEQYF,TGTGCCAGCAGCCTACCTAGGGCGGGGGCCTACGAGCAGTACTTC,TRBD2,.,TRBV7-9,TRBJ2-7
CASSLPWGGVGTDTQYF,TGTGCCAGCAGCCTACCTTGGGGCGGGGTCGGCACAGATACGCAGTATTTT,.,.,TRBV7-9,TRBJ2-3
CASSLAGGWDNYGYTF,TGTGCCAGCAGCTTGGCAGGGGGCTGGGATAACTATGGCTACACCTTC,TRBD1,.,TRBV5-5,TRBJ1-2
CASRGQGLYEQYF,TGTGCCAGTCGGGGACAGGGACTCTACGAGCAGTACTTC,TRBD1,.,TRBV5-4,TRBJ2-7
CASSPTGFPNTGELFF,TGTGCCAGCTCACCGACAGGGTTCCCGAACACCGGGGAGCTGTTTTTT,TRBD1,few,TRBV18,TRBJ2-2
CASSEPWRGIAGELFF,TGTGCCAGCAGCGAGCCATGGCGGGGGATCGCCGGGGAGCTGTTTTTT,TRBD2,.,TRBV11-2,TRBJ2-2
CASSLSPDRVETQYF,TGCGCCAGCAGCCTTAGTCCGGACAGGGTGGAGACCCAGTACTTC,TRBD1,.,TRBV4-1,TRBJ2-5
CASSEGLVNTGELFF,TGTGCCAGCAGTGAAGGGCTTGTCAACACCGGGGAGCTGTTTTTT,.,.,TRBV6-1,TRBJ2-2
CASSPRTGRAEAFF,TGTGCCAGCAGCCCCCGGACAGGGAGGGCTGAAGCTTTCTTT,TRBD1,.,TRBV4-2,TRBJ1-1
CASSLVLAGGNYSYNEQFF,TGCGCCAGCAGCTTGGTTCTAGCGGGGGGGAATTATTCCTACAATGAGCAGTTCTTC,TRBD2,once,TRBV5-1,TRBJ2-1
CASGHEGNQPQHF,TGTGCCAGCGGACACGAGGGCAATCAGCCCCAGCATTTT,.,.,TRBV6-1,TRBJ1-5
CASSGGRTGQETQYF,TGCGCCAGCAGTGGGGGCCGGACAGGACAAGAGACCCAGTACTTC,TRBD1,.,TRBV5-1,TRBJ2-5
CASSPAGRSQPQHF,TGTGCCAGCAGCCCCGCAGGGAGGAGTCAGCCCCAGCATTTT,.,.,TRBV7-2,TRBJ1-5
CASSLGYRGSYEQYF,TGTGCCAGCAGCTTAGGGTACAGGGGCTCCTACGAGCAGTACTTC,TRBD1,.,TRBV11-2,TRBJ2-7
CASSFGALGRGRVTQYF,TGTGCCAGCAGTTTCGGTGCCCTCGGGCGAGGACGGGTGACCCAGTACTTC,.,.,TRBV27,TRBJ2-5
CSVEDLRYNEQFF,TGCAGCGTTGAAGATCTCAGGTACAATGAGCAGTTCTTC,.,.,TRBV29-1,TRBJ2-1
CASSQAAGQGTEQYF,TGCGCCAGCAGCCAAGCCGCGGGACAGGGTACCGAGCAGTACTTC,TRBD1,.,TRBV4-1,TRBJ2-7
CSVKGPGVYEQYF,TGCAGCGTCAAGGGTCCGGGAGTCTACGAGCAGTACTTC,.,.,TRBV29-1,TRBJ2-7